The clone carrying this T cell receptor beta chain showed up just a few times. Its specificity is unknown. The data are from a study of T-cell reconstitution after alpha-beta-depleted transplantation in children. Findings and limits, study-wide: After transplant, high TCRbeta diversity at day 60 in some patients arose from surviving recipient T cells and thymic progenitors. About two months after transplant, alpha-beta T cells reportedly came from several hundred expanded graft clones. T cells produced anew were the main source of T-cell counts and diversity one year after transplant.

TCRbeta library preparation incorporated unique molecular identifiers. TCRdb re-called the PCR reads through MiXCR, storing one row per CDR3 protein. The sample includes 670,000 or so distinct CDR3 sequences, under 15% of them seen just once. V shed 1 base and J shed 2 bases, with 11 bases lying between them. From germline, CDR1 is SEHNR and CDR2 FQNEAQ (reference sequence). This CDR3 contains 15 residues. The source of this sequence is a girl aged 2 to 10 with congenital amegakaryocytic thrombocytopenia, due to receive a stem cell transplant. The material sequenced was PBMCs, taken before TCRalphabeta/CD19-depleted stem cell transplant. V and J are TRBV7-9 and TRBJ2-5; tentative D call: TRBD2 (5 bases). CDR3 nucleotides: TGTGCCAGCAGCTTAGGAGACTATACACAAGAGACCCAGTACTTC. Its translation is CASSLGDYTQETQYF.